These 28 T cell receptor beta chains originate from one sample sequenced in a study of T-cell memory formation after mild COVID-19 (dated by TCRdb to about 2021). Libraries were made using 5' RACE. The instrument was an Illumina NovaSeq 6000. TCRdb trimmed the raw reads at Q25, called clones with MiXCR and kept productive beta chains. Rows with a matching CDR3 protein are joined into one entry that keeps the most common DNA and genes. The sample table contains around 440,000 distinct CDR3 sequences; only one count was recorded for 18% of them. The ten largest clonotypes hold approximately 13% of the sample. What was sequenced was PBMCs or a T cell subset sorted from them (not recorded which). These receptors originate from an adult woman who had mild COVID-19 (a few samples of this study predate the infection). The sample titles of this study are shuffled in the database, so cell type and time point are left out; the donor was told from shared clones.

V is TRBV9 and J is TRBJ2-7, with TRBD2 identical over 12 bases. V shed 6 bases, J shed 4 bases, and the junction held 5 bases outside the gene matches. Germline CDR1 SGDLS, CDR2 YYNGEE. The CDR3 totals 14 residues. CDR3 in DNA: TGTGCCAGCATCCCCGGGACTAGCGGGTACGAGCAGTACTTC. This sequence encodes CASIPGTSGYEQYF.

The chain uses TRBV29-1 and TRBJ2-1; maybe TRBD1 (5 bases). The ends were cut back, 6 bases at V and 15 bases at J, with 21 bases in the middle. The germline gives CDR1 SQVTM, CDR2 ANQGSEA. The CDR3 covers 12 residues. CDR3 nucleotide sequence: TGCAGCGTCGAACACGACAGATCCCCCGGGTTCTTC. It translates to CSVEHDRSPGFF.

The chain links TRBV24-1 to TRBJ2-2; 7 positions match TRBD1. This CDR3 has 15 residues. Trimming at V came to 4 bases and at J to 6 bases, leaving 7 bases not matched to a gene. CDR1 and CDR2 from the germline V gene are KGHDR and SFDVKD. In DNA, the CDR3 is TGTGCCACCAGTGAAAGGGGGCGAATGGCCGGGGAGCTGTTTTTT. It specifies CATSERGRMAGELFF.

Worth noting for this clonotype: The junction and the germline gene differ at one end; a read error may be behind it. The chain couples TRBV29-1 to TRBJ1-2; no clear D. In germline, CDR1 is SQVTM, CDR2 ANQGSEA. This CDR3 is built from 11 residues. The CDR3 region is CSVSLSYGHTF. The CDR3 nucleotides are TGCAGCGTGAGCCTATCCTATGGCCACACCTTC.

In this sample, this clonotype turned up many times. The rearrangement uses TRBV3-1 and TRBJ2-3; the D gene is possibly TRBD1 (6 bases). CDR1 is LGHDT and CDR2 is YNNKEL in the germline V gene (reference sequence). Trimming shortened V by 0 bases and J by 1 base, and 11 bases separated the two germline ends. This CDR3 is built from 16 residues. CDR3 DNA: TGTGCCAGCAGCCAAGAGAGGGGGATGGGCACAGATACGCAGTATTTT. It yields the protein CASSQERGMGTDTQYF.

This clonotype was seen a few times. The CDR3 region has the DNA TGCAGTGCTACCCACCGGACAGGGTGGGTTGAAAAACTGTTTTTT. This codes for CSATHRTGWVEKLFF. This chain links TRBV20-1 with TRBJ1-4; TRBD1 aligns across 8 bases. The CDR3 length is 15 residues. CDR1 DFQATT and CDR2 SNEGSKA come from the germline V gene (reference sequence). With V trimmed by 4 bases and J by 7 bases, 11 bases remained unmatched.

The chain has TRBV4-1 and TRBJ2-3; D unclear. This CDR3 spans 15 amino acids. V gave up 1 base and J gave up 0 bases, with 8 bases separating them. Germline lookup yields CDR1 MGHRA and CDR2 YSYEKL. CDR3 coding DNA: TGCGCCAGCAGCCAAGTCGGAGTAAGCACAGATACGCAGTATTTT. Amino acids: CASSQVGVSTDTQYF.

This clonotype was seen ten or more times. The chain employs TRBV18 and TRBJ2-5; D may be TRBD1 (5 bases). The CDR3 consists of 14 residues. V was shortened by 5 bases and J by 5 bases, with 15 bases between the two germline ends. Germline V gives CDR1 KGHSH, CDR2 LQKENI. DNA of the CDR3: TGTGCCAGCTCATCGGGCCAGGGTTGGGAGACCCAGTACTTC. Translation gives CASSSGQGWETQYF.

The CDR3 region has the DNA TGTGCCAGCAGCTTACCGACCCGAAACACCATATATTTT. Protein sequence: CASSLPTRNTIYF. The V and J genes are TRBV7-2 and TRBJ1-3, with D uncertain. Germline loops: CDR1 SGHTA, CDR2 FQGNSA. The germline V and J ends were trimmed by 2 bases and 5 bases, with 7 bases remaining between them. This CDR3 spans 13 amino acids.

V usage is TRBV7-3 and J usage is TRBJ2-3; D perhaps matches TRBD1 (5 bases). Germline V gene lookup returns CDR1 SGHTA and CDR2 FQGTGA. Trimming shortened V by 5 bases and J by 7 bases, and 13 bases separated the two germline ends. The CDR3 spans 13 residues. CDR3 in DNA: TGTGCCAGCAGCCCCCAGTGGGGCAATACGCAGTATTTT. Translating gives CASSPQWGNTQYF.

This clonotype was counted a single time. V usage is TRBV5-1 and J usage is TRBJ2-1, with 8 bases identical to TRBD2. V gave up 4 bases and J gave up 5 bases; unmatched junction bases: 5. The CDR3 length is 14 residues. Looked up from germline, CDR1 is SGHRS and CDR2 is YFSETQ. CDR3 DNA sequence: TGCGCCAGCAGCGGGCGGGGGGCGAACAATGAGCAGTTCTTC. Its translation: CASSGRGANNEQFF. Variable domain in full (rest from reference TRBV5-1 and TRBJ2-1): KAGVTQTPRYLIKTRGQQVTLSCSPISGHRSVSWYQQTPGQGLQFLFEYFSETQRNKGNFPGRFSGRQFSNSRSEMNVSTLELGDSALYLCASSGRGANNEQFFGPGTRLTVL.

The J gene is TRBJ2-1, the V gene TRBV5-1; the match to TRBD1 covers 8 bases. The germline V gene encodes CDR1 SGHRS and CDR2 YFSETQ. This CDR3 is built from 16 residues. With 4 bases clipped from V and 4 bases from J, the junction kept 10 bases outside the gene matches. Here the CDR3 reads CASSPGDRTHYNEQFF. Written as DNA, the CDR3 is TGCGCCAGCAGCCCGGGGGACAGGACCCATTACAATGAGCAGTTCTTC.

CDR3 region: CASSQDRSVMQGASNQPQHF. CDR3 sequence (DNA): TGCGCCAGCAGCCAAGATCGAAGTGTTATGCAGGGCGCTTCCAATCAGCCCCAGCATTTT. The rearrangement joins TRBV4-1 to TRBJ1-5; D is possibly TRBD1 (5 bases). There are 20 residues in the CDR3. V was clipped by 0 bases and J by 3 bases, with 24 bases between them. Per germline, CDR1 MGHRA and CDR2 YSYEKL.

The gene calls are TRBV7-8 and TRBJ2-1, with 9 bases lining up with TRBD2. V was clipped by 5 bases and J by 0 bases; unmatched bases: 5. Germline CDR1 SGHVS, CDR2 FQNEAQ. This CDR3 has 16 amino acids. The CDR3 DNA follows: TGTGCCAGCAGCCGCGAGCGGGGGGACTCCTACAATGAGCAGTTCTTC. It codes for CASSRERGDSYNEQFF.

This rearrangement joins TRBV4-1 to TRBJ1-5, with a possible D match to TRBD1 (6 bases). Germline lookup yields CDR1 MGHRA and CDR2 YSYEKL. The CDR3 is 19 amino acids. With 3 bases removed from V and 1 base from J, the gap between germline ends came to 22 bases. The CDR3 sequence is CASSHPQLGGRRSNQPQHF. CDR3 DNA: TGCGCCAGCAGCCATCCCCAACTCGGGGGGCGCAGGAGCAATCAGCCCCAGCATTTT.

In its sample, this clonotype was seen many times. The rearrangement links TRBV7-9 to TRBJ2-7; 11 bases match TRBD1. Germline trimming cut 6 bases from V and 4 bases from J; bases unmatched to any gene: 8. This CDR3 spans 15 amino acids. Per germline, CDR1 SEHNR and CDR2 FQNEAQ (reference sequence). CDR3 sequence (DNA): TGTGCCAGCAGGTCAACCGGGACAGGGGGTTACGAGCAGTACTTC. Its translation: CASRSTGTGGYEQYF.

This clonotype came up a few times. This chain links TRBV4-3 with TRBJ1-2; D perhaps matches TRBD1 (6 bases). The length of the CDR3 is 16 residues. V lost 0 bases to trimming and J lost 9 bases, with 20 bases between them. The V gene's germline CDR1 is LGHNA and CDR2 YSLEER. The CDR3 region is CASSQDSDRSALRYTF. Written as DNA, the CDR3 is TGCGCCAGCAGCCAAGATAGCGACAGGTCGGCTTTGCGCTACACCTTC.

The rearrangement uses TRBV20-1 and TRBJ2-7; D tentatively fits TRBD1 or TRBD2 (6 bases each). CDR1 DFQATT and CDR2 SNEGSKA come from the germline V gene (reference sequence). The CDR3 covers 13 residues. V shed 5 bases and J shed 2 bases, with 13 bases lying between them. CDR3 DNA: TGCAGTGCTCTGAAGGGGGGCGCCTACGAGCAGTACTTC. It translates to CSALKGGAYEQYF.

The chain has TRBV20-1 and TRBJ2-1, with D uncertain. This CDR3 is 15 amino acids long. With 1 base removed from V and 0 bases from J, the gap between germline ends came to 10 bases. Germline V gene sequence: CDR1 DFQATT, CDR2 SNEGSKA (reference sequence). The CDR3, as DNA: TGCAGTGCTAGAGGCAGGAAGGGCTCCTACAATGAGCAGTTCTTC. It codes for CSARGRKGSYNEQFF.

The genes are TRBV19 and TRBJ2-1; D uncertain. Between the trimmed V and J ends, which lost 9 bases and 4 bases, there was a span of 19 bases. The germline V gene encodes CDR1 LNHDA and CDR2 SQIVND (reference sequence). The CDR3 consists of 15 residues. DNA of the CDR3: TGTGCCAGGCACCCCCTTAAATATTTTTACAATGAGCAGTTCTTC. Translated: CARHPLKYFYNEQFF.

The V and J genes are TRBV12-3 or TRBV12-4 and TRBJ2-3, with D uncertain. Trimming cost V 2 bases and J 3 bases, with 12 bases left between them. The CDR3 sequence is 15 residues long. The CDR3 reads CASSLSLSRTDTQYF. The DNA for the CDR3 is TGTGCCAGCAGTTTATCCCTCAGTCGTACAGATACGCAGTATTTT.

This clonotype was observed a handful of times. The chain combines TRBV4-1 with TRBJ2-7; D call uncertain. This CDR3 contains 12 residues. Trimming removed 0 bases from V and 7 bases from J, with 7 bases in between. Germline assignment: CDR1 MGHRA and CDR2 YSYEKL. The CDR3: CASSQELGEQYF. CDR3 sequence (DNA): TGCGCCAGCAGCCAAGAGTTGGGGGAGCAGTACTTC.

The chain employs TRBV27 and TRBJ2-3; no firm D call. The V gene's germline CDR1 is MNHEY and CDR2 SMNVEV (reference sequence). CDR3 size: 14 residues. V lost 1 base to trimming and J lost 6 bases, with 11 bases between them. CDR3 region: CASSLLGEWDTQYF. The CDR3 nucleotides read TGTGCCAGCAGTTTATTAGGCGAGTGGGATACGCAGTATTTT.

This sequence joins TRBV11-2 and TRBJ2-2; no reliable D call. Trimming left V 5 bases short and J 6 bases short, with 19 bases between. The CDR3 is 16 residues long. The germline gives CDR1 SGHAT, CDR2 FQNNGV. The CDR3 sequence: CASSLIYGLKAGELFF. CDR3 bases: TGTGCCAGCAGCCTTATCTACGGGCTTAAGGCCGGGGAGCTGTTTTTT.

The chain joins TRBV9 to TRBJ2-5, with 8 bases fitting TRBD2. J lost 3 bases, V lost 0 bases, and 13 bases had no gene match. Per germline, CDR1 SGDLS and CDR2 YYNGEE. CDR3 length equals 18 residues. The CDR3 here is CASSVDGGGGLTKETQYF. CDR3 sequence (DNA): TGTGCCAGCAGCGTAGACGGCGGCGGGGGGCTGACTAAAGAGACCCAGTACTTC.

CDR3 DNA: TGTGCCAGCGGGGGAGGGAACTCTGGGGCCAACGTCCTGACTTTC. Residues: CASGGGNSGANVLTF. The chain has TRBV7-2 and TRBJ2-6; 7 positions agree with TRBD2. Trimming took 8 bases from V and 0 from J; bases not matched to a gene: 4. Germline V gene data show CDR1 as SGHTA and CDR2 as FQGNSA. This CDR3 region has 15 residues. Full variable domain (missing parts from reference TRBV7-2 and TRBJ2-6): GAGVSQSPSNKVTEKGKDVELRCDPISGHTALYWYRQSLGQGLEFLIYFQGNSAPDKSGLPSDRFSAERTGGSVSTLTIQRTQQEDSAVYLCASGGGNSGANVLTFGAGSRLTVL.

The V gene is TRBV5-1, the J gene TRBJ2-3, with 7 nucleotides matching TRBD1. CDR1 is SGHRS, CDR2 YFSETQ, per germline. The CDR3 covers 16 residues. V lost 0 bases to trimming and J lost 5 bases; unmatched junction nucleotides: 9. The CDR3 protein is CASSLGRQGRLDTQYF. The CDR3 DNA is TGCGCCAGCAGCTTGGGTCGACAGGGTCGTCTAGATACGCAGTATTTT.

This clonotype occurred a few times. The rearrangement joins TRBV7-8 to TRBJ2-5, with TRBD2 identical over 10 bases. Per the germline V gene, CDR1 is SGHVS and CDR2 is FQNEAQ. V lost 5 bases to trimming and J lost 3 bases; unmatched junction nucleotides: 3. This CDR3 is 14 amino acids long. CDR3 nucleotides: TGTGCCAGCAGCCCAACTAGCGGGGAAGAGACCCAGTACTTC. It translates to CASSPTSGEETQYF.